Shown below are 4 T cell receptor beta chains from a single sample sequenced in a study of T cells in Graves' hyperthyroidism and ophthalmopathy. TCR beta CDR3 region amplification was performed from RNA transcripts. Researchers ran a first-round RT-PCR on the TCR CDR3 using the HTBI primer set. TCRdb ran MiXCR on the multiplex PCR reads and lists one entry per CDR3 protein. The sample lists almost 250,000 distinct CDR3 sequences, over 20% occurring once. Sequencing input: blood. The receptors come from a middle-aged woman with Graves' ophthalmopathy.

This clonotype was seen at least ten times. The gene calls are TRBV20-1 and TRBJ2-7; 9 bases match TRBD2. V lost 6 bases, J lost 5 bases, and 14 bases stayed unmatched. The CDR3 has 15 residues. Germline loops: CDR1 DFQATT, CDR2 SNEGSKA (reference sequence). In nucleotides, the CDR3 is TGCAGTGCCCCGACTAGCGGAAACGCGGGGGACGAGCAGTACTTC. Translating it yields CSAPTSGNAGDEQYF.

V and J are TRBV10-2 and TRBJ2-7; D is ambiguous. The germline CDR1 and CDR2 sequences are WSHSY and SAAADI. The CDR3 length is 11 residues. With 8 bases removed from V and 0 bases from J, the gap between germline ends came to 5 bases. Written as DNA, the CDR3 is TGCGCCAGCGATCCCTCCTACGAGCAGTACTTC. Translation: CASDPSYEQYF.

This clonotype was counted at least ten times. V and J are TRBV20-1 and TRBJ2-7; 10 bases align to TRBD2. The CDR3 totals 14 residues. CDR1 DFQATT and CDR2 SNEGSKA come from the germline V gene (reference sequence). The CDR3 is CSASSGSVLYEQYF. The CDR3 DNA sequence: TGCAGCGCTTCTAGCGGGAGCGTTCTCTACGAGCAGTACTTC.

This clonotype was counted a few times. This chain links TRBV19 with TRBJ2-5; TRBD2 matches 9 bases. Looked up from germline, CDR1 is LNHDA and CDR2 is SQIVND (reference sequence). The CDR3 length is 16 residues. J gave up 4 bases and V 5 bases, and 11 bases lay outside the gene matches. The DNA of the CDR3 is TGTGCCAGTAGTGTCCATGAGGCTAGCGGGATAGAGACCCAGTACTTC. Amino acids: CASSVHEASGIETQYF.